The clone carrying this T cell receptor (beta chain) was found many times. CDR1 and CDR2 (germline): LNHDA, SQIVND (reference sequence). Unmatched junction bases numbered 7, after V lost 5 bases and J lost 5 bases. The CDR3 sequence is 14 residues long. These data belong to a study of Graves' ophthalmopathy and Graves' hyperthyroidism. For repertoire sequencing, the TCR beta CDR3 regions were amplified from RNA transcripts. RT-PCR was first run with HTBI primers, then multiplex PCR in a second round. TCRdb used MiXCR to reprocess the multiplex PCR reads, holding one entry per CDR3 protein. In the table there are roughly 600,000 distinct CDR3 sequences, under 45% of which are singletons.

The chain couples TRBV19 to TRBJ2-5; 8 bases match TRBD1. The source is an adult man with Graves' hyperthyroidism. The sample comprised peripheral blood or thyroid tissue (not recorded which). Written as DNA, the CDR3 is TGTGCCAGTAGTGCAGGGGGCATATCGGAGACCCAGTACTTC. It specifies CASSAGGISETQYF.